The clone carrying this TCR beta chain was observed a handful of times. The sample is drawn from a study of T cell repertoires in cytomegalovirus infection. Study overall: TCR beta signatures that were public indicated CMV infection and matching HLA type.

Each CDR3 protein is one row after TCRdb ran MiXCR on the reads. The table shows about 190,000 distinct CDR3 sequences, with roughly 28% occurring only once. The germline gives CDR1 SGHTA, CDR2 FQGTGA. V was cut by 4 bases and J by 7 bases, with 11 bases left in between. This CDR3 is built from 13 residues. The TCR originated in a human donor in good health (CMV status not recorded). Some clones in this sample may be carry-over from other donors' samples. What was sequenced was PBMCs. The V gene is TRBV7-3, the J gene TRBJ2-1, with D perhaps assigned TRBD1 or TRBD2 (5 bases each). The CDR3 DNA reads TGTGCCAGCAGCTCCGGGGCCTTGAATGAGCAGTTCTTC. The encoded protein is CASSSGALNEQFF.